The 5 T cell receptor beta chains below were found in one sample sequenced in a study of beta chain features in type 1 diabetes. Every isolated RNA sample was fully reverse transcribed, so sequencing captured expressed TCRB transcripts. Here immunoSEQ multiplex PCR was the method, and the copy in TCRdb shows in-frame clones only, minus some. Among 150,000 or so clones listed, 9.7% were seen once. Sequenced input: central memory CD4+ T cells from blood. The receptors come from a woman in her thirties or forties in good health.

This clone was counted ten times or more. The CDR3 sequence is CASSLGRDAGKGPLHF. In DNA form, the CDR3 reads TGTGCCAGCAGCCTTGGTCGTGACGCAGGGAAAGGGCCCCTCCACTTT. The chain recombines TRBV11-2 with TRBJ1-6; maybe TRBD1 (5 bases). V was shortened by 5 bases and J by 13 bases, with 24 bases between the two germline ends. CDR1 and CDR2 from the germline V gene are SGHAT and FQNNGV. The length of the CDR3 is 16 residues.

CDR3 sequence reads: CASKVRGAGGTDTQYF. CDR3 bases: TGTGCCAGCAAAGTCCGCGGGGCTGGGGGCACAGATACGCAGTATTTT. V usage is TRBV2 and J usage is TRBJ2-3; D perhaps matches TRBD2 (6 bases). V shed 7 bases and J shed 1 base, with 18 bases lying between them. CDR3 length: 16 residues. Germline values: CDR1 SNHLY, CDR2 FYNNEI.

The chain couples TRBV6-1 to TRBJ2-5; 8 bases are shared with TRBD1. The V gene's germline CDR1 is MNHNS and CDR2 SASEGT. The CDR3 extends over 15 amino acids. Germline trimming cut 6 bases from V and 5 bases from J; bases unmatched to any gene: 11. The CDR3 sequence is CASREDRAGRETQYF. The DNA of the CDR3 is TGTGCCAGCAGAGAGGACAGGGCGGGTAGGGAGACCCAGTACTTC.

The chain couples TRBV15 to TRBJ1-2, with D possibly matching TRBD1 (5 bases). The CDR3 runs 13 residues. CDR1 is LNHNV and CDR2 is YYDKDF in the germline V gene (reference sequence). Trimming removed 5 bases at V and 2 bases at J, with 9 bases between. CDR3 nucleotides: TGTGCCACCAGCCCTGGGGGGAACTATGGCTACACCTTC. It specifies CATSPGGNYGYTF.

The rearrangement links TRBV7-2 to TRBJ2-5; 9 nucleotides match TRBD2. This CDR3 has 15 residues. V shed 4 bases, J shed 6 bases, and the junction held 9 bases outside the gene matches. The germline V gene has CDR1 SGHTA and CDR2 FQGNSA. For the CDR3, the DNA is TGTGCCAGCAGCTCCGTAGCGGGGGCCCTGCAGACCCAGTACTTC. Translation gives CASSSVAGALQTQYF.